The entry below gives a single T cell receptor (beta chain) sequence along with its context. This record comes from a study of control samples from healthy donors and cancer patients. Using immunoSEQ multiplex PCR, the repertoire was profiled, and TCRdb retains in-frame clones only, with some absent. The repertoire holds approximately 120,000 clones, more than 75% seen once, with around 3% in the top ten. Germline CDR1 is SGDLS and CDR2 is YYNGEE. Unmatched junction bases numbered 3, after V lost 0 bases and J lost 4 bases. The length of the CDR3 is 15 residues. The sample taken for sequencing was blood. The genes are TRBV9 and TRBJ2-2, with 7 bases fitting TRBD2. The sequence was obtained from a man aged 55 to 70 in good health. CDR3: CASSVASGPTGELFF. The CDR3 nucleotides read TGTGCCAGCAGCGTAGCTAGCGGCCCCACCGGGGAGCTGTTTTTT.